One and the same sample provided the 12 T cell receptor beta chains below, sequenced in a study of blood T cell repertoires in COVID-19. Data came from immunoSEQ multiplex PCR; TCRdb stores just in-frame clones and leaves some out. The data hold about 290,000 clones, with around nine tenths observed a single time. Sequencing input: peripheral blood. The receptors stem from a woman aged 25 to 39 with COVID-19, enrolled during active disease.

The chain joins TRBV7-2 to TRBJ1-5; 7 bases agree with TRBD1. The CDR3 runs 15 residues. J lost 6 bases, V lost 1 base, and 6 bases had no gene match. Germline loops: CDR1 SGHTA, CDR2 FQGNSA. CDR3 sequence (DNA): TGTGCCAGCAGCTTAGAATTGGCAGGGGGTCAGCCCCAGCATTTT. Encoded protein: CASSLELAGGQPQHF.

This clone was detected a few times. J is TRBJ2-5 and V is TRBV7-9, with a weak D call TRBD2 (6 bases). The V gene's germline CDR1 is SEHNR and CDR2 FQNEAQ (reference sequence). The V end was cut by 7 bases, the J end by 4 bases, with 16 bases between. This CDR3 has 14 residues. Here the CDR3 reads CASTPMGGPETQYF. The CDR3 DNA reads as TGTGCCAGCACCCCTATGGGGGGTCCAGAGACCCAGTACTTC.

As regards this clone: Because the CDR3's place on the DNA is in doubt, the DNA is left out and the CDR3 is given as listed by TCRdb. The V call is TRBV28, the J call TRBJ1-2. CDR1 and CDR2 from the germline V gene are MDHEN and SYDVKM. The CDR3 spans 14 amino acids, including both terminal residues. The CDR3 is CASSLVGGVGHGTF.

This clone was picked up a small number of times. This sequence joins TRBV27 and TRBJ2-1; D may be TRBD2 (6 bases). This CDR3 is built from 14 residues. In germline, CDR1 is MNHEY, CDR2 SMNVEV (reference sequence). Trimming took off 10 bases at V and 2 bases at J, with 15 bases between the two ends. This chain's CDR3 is CATRSGGPYNEQFF. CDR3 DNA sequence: TGTGCCACCAGGTCCGGGGGACCCTACAATGAGCAGTTCTTC.

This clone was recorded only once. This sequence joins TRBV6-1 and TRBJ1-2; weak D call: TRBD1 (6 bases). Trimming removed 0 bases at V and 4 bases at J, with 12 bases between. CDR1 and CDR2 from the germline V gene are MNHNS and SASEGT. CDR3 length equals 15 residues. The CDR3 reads CASSEAPGGVYGYTF. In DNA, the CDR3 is TGTGCCAGCAGTGAAGCACCGGGGGGCGTCTATGGCTACACCTTC.

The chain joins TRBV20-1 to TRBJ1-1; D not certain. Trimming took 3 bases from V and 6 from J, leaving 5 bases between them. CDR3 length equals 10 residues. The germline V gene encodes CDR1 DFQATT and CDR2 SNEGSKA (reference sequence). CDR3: CSASVAEAFF. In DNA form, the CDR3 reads TGCAGTGCTAGTGTAGCTGAAGCTTTCTTT.

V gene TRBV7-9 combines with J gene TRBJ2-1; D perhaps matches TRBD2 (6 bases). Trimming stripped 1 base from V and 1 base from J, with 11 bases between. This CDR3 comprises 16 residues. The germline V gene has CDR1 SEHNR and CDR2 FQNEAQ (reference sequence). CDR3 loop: CASSLGIAGSYNEQFF. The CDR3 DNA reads TGTGCCAGCAGCTTAGGCATTGCGGGGTCCTACAATGAGCAGTTCTTC.

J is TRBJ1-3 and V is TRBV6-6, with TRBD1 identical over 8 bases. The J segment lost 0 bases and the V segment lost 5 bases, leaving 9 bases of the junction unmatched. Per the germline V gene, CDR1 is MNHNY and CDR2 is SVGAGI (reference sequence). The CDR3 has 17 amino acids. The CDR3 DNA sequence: TGTGCCAGCAGTCGAACGACAGGGGTTTCCTCTGGAAACACCATATATTTT. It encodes CASSRTTGVSSGNTIYF.

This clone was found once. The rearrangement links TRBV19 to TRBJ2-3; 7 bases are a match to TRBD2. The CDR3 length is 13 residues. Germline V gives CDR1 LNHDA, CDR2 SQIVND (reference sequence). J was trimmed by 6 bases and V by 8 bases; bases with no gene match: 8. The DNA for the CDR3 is TGTGCCAGTGGGGGACTACAGACCGATACGCAGTATTTT. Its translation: CASGGLQTDTQYF.

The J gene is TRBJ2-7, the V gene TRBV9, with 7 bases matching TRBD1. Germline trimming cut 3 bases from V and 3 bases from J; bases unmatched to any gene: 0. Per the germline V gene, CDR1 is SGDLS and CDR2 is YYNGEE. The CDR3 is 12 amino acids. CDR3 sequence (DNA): TGTGCCAGCAGCGGGGACAGCTACGAGCAGTACTTC. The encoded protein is CASSGDSYEQYF. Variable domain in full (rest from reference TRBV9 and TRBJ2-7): DSGVTQTPKHLITATGQRVTLRCSPRSGDLSVYWYQQSLDQGLQFLIQYYNGEERAKGNILERFSAQQFPDLHSELNLSSLELGDSALYFCASSGDSYEQYFGPGTRLTVT.

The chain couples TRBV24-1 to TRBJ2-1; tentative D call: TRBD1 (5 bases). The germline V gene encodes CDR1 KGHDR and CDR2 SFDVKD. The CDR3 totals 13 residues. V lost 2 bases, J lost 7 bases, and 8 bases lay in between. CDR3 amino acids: CATSDSRENEQFF. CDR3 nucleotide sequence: TGTGCCACCAGTGATTCCAGGGAAAATGAGCAGTTCTTC.

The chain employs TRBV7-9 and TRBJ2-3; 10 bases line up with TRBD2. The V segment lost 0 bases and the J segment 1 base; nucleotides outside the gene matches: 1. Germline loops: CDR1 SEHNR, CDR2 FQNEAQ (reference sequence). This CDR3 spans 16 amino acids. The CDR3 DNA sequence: TGTGCCAGCAGCTTAGCAGCGGGGGGGGGCACAGATACGCAGTATTTT. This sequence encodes CASSLAAGGGTDTQYF.